This T cell receptor beta chain stems from a study of identical twins. Study-wide results and limits: Conclusions rested on cross-sectional statistics rather than following the same donors.

A remark on this clonotype: Its antigen remains unidentified.

TCRdb used MiXCR to reprocess the 5' RACE reads, holding one entry per CDR3 protein. Of under 800,000 distinct CDR3 sequences in the sample, 21% are singletons; the top ten hold roughly 4%. Germline values: CDR1 DFQATT, CDR2 SNEGSKA (reference sequence). This CDR3 comprises 15 residues. Trimming took 4 bases from V and 1 from J; bases not matched to a gene: 8. This sample also appeared in a second study, on T cells expressing NK-cell markers. Turning to that study: It was from sorted CD3+CD56+NKG2C+, CD3+CD56+NKG2C- and CD3+CD56-NKG2C+ T cells that TCR beta repertoires came. The authors sequenced eight donors, of whom seven were HCMV-seropositive and one was seronegative. The same clonotypes also predominated in the CD3+CD56-NKG2C+ fraction of a handful of donors.

This sequence joins TRBV20-1 and TRBJ1-1; 8 nucleotides agree with TRBD1. Material for sequencing was PBMCs. The receptor comes from a woman between 18 and 30 years old in good health. DNA for the CDR3: TGCAGTGCTAAAACGTTCGGGACAGGGAACACTGAAGCTTTCTTT. The encoded protein is CSAKTFGTGNTEAFF.